This TCR beta chain was retrieved from a study of blood T cell repertoires in COVID-19. This CDR3 contains 15 residues. The V gene end was trimmed by 8 bases and the J gene end by 3 bases; junction bases not matched to a gene: 12. Germline V CDR1 and CDR2: LGHNA, YNFKEQ. Under the authors' procedure: By means of reference gene primer amplification, nucleated cell counts were estimated. Using immunoSEQ multiplex PCR, the repertoire was profiled, and TCRdb retains in-frame clones only, with some absent. D and trimming were read from the DNA, whereas the V and J calls and clone size are those reported in that table. The sample consists of a few hundred thousand clones, around nine tenths of them appearing once.

The TCR originated in a woman aged 30 to 39 with COVID-19, enrolled during active disease. This chain connects TRBV4-2 to TRBJ1-2, with 7 positions matching TRBD1. Sequencing was carried out using peripheral blood. The CDR3 DNA sequence: TGTGCCAGCCAGGGTAGGGGGCTGGAGTACTATGGCTACACCTTC. It translates to CASQGRGLEYYGYTF.